What follows is one T cell receptor beta chain and its context. The sample is drawn from a study of OX40 agonist ivuxolimab in advanced cancers. The overall study: Three patients showed partial responses: one hepatocellular carcinoma and two cutaneous melanoma cases.

The data were produced by immunoSEQ multiplex PCR, yet TCRdb's version contains in-frame clones alone and is incomplete. The table has about 67,000 clones, around 87% seen once. The germline V gene encodes CDR1 SNHLY and CDR2 FYNNEI. There are 15 residues in the CDR3. V lost 6 bases, J lost 0 bases, and 12 bases lay in between. Sequenced here: CD4+ or CD8+ T cells sorted from blood, sampled in a trial of the OX40 agonist ivuxolimab. The V and J genes are TRBV2 and TRBJ2-4; the D gene is possibly TRBD1 (6 bases). The TCR comes from an adult with an advanced solid tumor such as melanoma, head and neck, liver or kidney cancer. The CDR3 here is CASSAQGIAKNIQYF. CDR3 coding DNA: TGTGCCAGCAGCGCACAGGGTATAGCCAAAAACATTCAGTACTTC. Complete variable domain (other parts from reference TRBV2 and TRBJ2-4): EPEVTQTPSHQVTQMGQEVILRCVPISNHLYFYWYRQILGQKVEFLVSFYNNEISEKSEIFDDQFSVERPDGSNFTLKIRSTKLEDSAMYFCASSAQGIAKNIQYFGAGTRLSVL.